Below, one T cell receptor beta chain is given with its context. This sample is part of a study of cytomegalovirus exposure and HLA in healthy donors. In the study overall: Inside one of the first data releases sat 80 million to 95 million unique TCRs taken from HLA-typed donors.

The PCR employed 60 Vbeta primers together with 13 Jbeta primers. Sequencing used immunoSEQ multiplex PCR; TCRdb keeps in-frame clones, though not all of them. The sample holds about 180,000 clones, approximately 80% seen once. Per germline, CDR1 MRHNA and CDR2 SNTAGT. The CDR3 has 13 residues. V was clipped by 4 bases and J by 14 bases; unmatched bases: 7. This TCR came from a girl aged 5 to 17 in good health and CMV-seropositive. Material: PBMCs. The V and J genes are TRBV6-4 and TRBJ1-4; 10 nucleotides match TRBD1. The CDR3 is CASSATGTGVLFF. The CDR3 DNA reads as TGTGCCAGCAGTGCAACCGGGACAGGGGTTCTGTTTTTT.